This paragraph reports one T cell receptor beta chain. Original processing methods: Estimation of nucleated cell counts relied on the amplification of reference gene primers. The protocol was immunoSEQ multiplex PCR, while the TCRdb copy is restricted to in-frame clones and leaves out a portion. V, J and clone size derive from that table, while D and trimming were established from the DNA sequence. This sample has tens of thousands of clones, with roughly 82% found just once. Per the germline V gene, CDR1 is SGHTA and CDR2 is FQGTGA. The length of the CDR3 is 14 residues. The ends lost 6 bases at V and 8 bases at J; junction bases unmatched: 4. The record originates from a study of blood T cell repertoires in COVID-19.

Sequencing used peripheral blood. This receptor was taken from a woman aged 55-75 years with acute or convalescent COVID-19. The chain uses TRBV7-3 and TRBJ2-1; 13 nucleotides agree with TRBD2. CDR3 sequence (DNA): TGTGCCAGCAGACTAGCGGGGGGGCCGTATGAGCAGTTCTTC. Translating it yields CASRLAGGPYEQFF. The variable domain in full, with the rest retrieved from reference TRBV7-3 and TRBJ2-1, is GAGVSQTPSNKVTEKGKYVELRCDPISGHTALYWYRQSLGQGPEFLIYFQGTGAADDSGLPNDRFFAVRPEGSVSTLKIQRTERGDSAVYLCASRLAGGPYEQFFGPGTRLTVL.